The 27 T cell receptor beta chains listed next were all sequenced from one sample in a study of CD8 T cells in ankylosing spondylitis. General observations from the study: Characteristic of ankylosing spondylitis blood, it appeared, was a TCR beta motif comprising roughly eight highly homologous variants.

Each CDR3 protein is one row after TCRdb ran MiXCR on the 5' RACE reads. Seen here are around 770,000 distinct CDR3 sequences, about 20% observed once, and the top ten hold under 20%. The antigens for these receptors are not known. Sequencing was performed on blood, either unsorted or a sorted T cell fraction (not recorded which). Every receptor here comes from a male donor with ankylosing spondylitis.

This chain links TRBV4-3 with TRBJ2-2, with 11 positions matching TRBD2. Germline assignment: CDR1 LGHNA and CDR2 YSLEER. The CDR3 spans 19 residues. The V and J ends lost 0 bases and 6 bases, in that order; junction bases with no gene match: 12. CDR3 region: CASSQDRVLAGGSAGELFF. The CDR3 bases are TGCGCCAGCAGCCAAGATAGAGTGCTAGCGGGAGGTTCGGCCGGGGAGCTGTTTTTT.

This chain uses TRBV5-1 with TRBJ2-1; 8 nucleotides agree with TRBD1. V shed 4 bases, J shed 6 bases, and the junction held 6 bases outside the gene matches. The CDR3 contains 14 residues. Germline V lookup: CDR1 SGHRS, CDR2 YFSETQ. This CDR3 reads CASSPGGVPNEQFF. The CDR3 bases are TGCGCCAGCAGCCCAGGGGGCGTACCCAATGAGCAGTTCTTC.

The chain couples TRBV30 to TRBJ2-1, with TRBD2 matching over 10 bases. The CDR3 is 13 amino acids. V lost 4 bases, J lost 4 bases, and 1 base stayed unmatched. Looked up from germline, CDR1 is GTSNPN and CDR2 is SVGIG (reference sequence). The chain's CDR3 is CAWTSGGYNEQFF. CDR3 nucleotide sequence: TGTGCCTGGACTAGCGGGGGATACAATGAGCAGTTCTTC. Combining the CDR3 with reference TRBV30 and TRBJ2-1 gives the whole variable domain SQTIHQWPATLVQPVGSPLSLECTVEGTSNPNLYWYRQAAGRGLQLLFYSVGIGQISSEVPQNLSASRPQDRQFILSSKKLLLSDSGFYLCAWTSGGYNEQFFGPGTRLTVL.

There are a few counts of this clonotype. J is TRBJ2-1 and V is TRBV20-1; D is unclear. This CDR3 comprises 16 residues. V was trimmed by 1 base and J by 0 bases, leaving 13 bases between them. Germline values: CDR1 DFQATT, CDR2 SNEGSKA (reference sequence). The CDR3 region has the DNA TGCAGTGCTAGAGGGACGGAGAAAAGCTCCTACAATGAGCAGTTCTTC. This gives the protein CSARGTEKSSYNEQFF.

The table lists this clonotype with a few counts. The chain combines TRBV15 with TRBJ1-1; D is uncertain. The length of the CDR3 is 15 residues. Per germline, CDR1 LNHNV and CDR2 YYDKDF (reference sequence). Trimming stripped 1 base from V and 1 base from J, with 10 bases between. The CDR3 reads CATSRVTSGNTEAFF. The CDR3, as DNA: TGTGCCACCAGCAGAGTGACTTCAGGGAACACTGAAGCTTTCTTT.

In its sample, this clonotype was seen many times. The chain joins TRBV20-1 to TRBJ2-1; 12 bases map to TRBD2. The CDR3 sequence is 16 residues long. Germline V lookup: CDR1 DFQATT, CDR2 SNEGSKA (reference sequence). Germline trimming cut 3 bases from V and 7 bases from J; bases unmatched to any gene: 10. The CDR3 DNA reads TGCAGTGCTAGCCTAACGACTAGCGGGAGTCGGAATGAGCAGTTCTTC. Its translation is CSASLTTSGSRNEQFF.

The chain carries TRBV9 and TRBJ2-3; D not resolved. The CDR3 is made up of 16 amino acids. V lost 0 bases, J lost 0 bases, and 11 bases lay in between. Looked up from germline, CDR1 is SGDLS and CDR2 is YYNGEE. The chain's CDR3 is CASSVVNGPSTDTQYF. The CDR3 DNA reads as TGTGCCAGCAGCGTAGTCAACGGGCCAAGCACAGATACGCAGTATTTT.

This clonotype was seen a handful of times. J is TRBJ1-1 and V is TRBV5-1, with D perhaps matching TRBD1 (5 bases). Deletions cut 4 bases from V and 8 bases from J, with 21 bases between. CDR3 length equals 15 residues. Germline V gene sequence: CDR1 SGHRS, CDR2 YFSETQ. The CDR3, as DNA: TGCGCCAGCAGCAATTCCGTGACCGAGAACAGGGAAGCTTTCTTT. Encoded protein: CASSNSVTENREAFF.

This clonotype was seen more than once but under ten times. The chain joins TRBV5-1 to TRBJ2-7, with TRBD1 matching over 7 bases. Germline lookup yields CDR1 SGHRS and CDR2 YFSETQ. This CDR3 is built from 16 residues. Germline trimming cut 0 bases from V and 5 bases from J; bases unmatched to any gene: 11. The CDR3 sequence: CASSLETGSISDEQYF. The DNA of the CDR3 is TGCGCCAGCAGCTTGGAGACAGGGAGTATCAGCGACGAGCAGTACTTC.

Ten or more counts support this clonotype. This sequence joins TRBV12-3 or TRBV12-4 and TRBJ2-1, with D possibly matching TRBD2 (6 bases). Deletions cut 6 bases from V and 2 bases from J, with 8 bases between. This CDR3 contains 13 residues. The CDR3 here is CASSKRAYNEQFF. CDR3 sequence (DNA): TGTGCCAGCAGCAAGCGGGCCTACAATGAGCAGTTCTTC.

This clonotype showed up just a few times. The V call is TRBV5-1, the J call TRBJ2-1, with TRBD2 identical over 12 bases. The CDR3 totals 16 residues. The trim removed 4 bases at V and 9 bases at J, leaving 11 bases unmatched. Germline V gene sequence: CDR1 SGHRS, CDR2 YFSETQ. As DNA, the CDR3 is TGCGCCAGCAGCCGCGCCTCTAGCGGGGGGGCAGTTGAGCAGTTCTTC. It codes for CASSRASSGGAVEQFF. Variable domain in full (rest from reference TRBV5-1 and TRBJ2-1): KAGVTQTPRYLIKTRGQQVTLSCSPISGHRSVSWYQQTPGQGLQFLFEYFSETQRNKGNFPGRFSGRQFSNSRSEMNVSTLELGDSALYLCASSRASSGGAVEQFFGPGTRLTVL.

The sample holds a few counts of this clonotype. The V gene is TRBV7-6, the J gene TRBJ2-7; 11 bases map to TRBD1. V was clipped by 1 base and J by 4 bases; unmatched bases: 9. CDR1 is SGHVS, CDR2 FNYEAQ, per germline. The CDR3 has 17 amino acids. The CDR3 here is CASSLGTPGQGGYEQYF. The DNA for the CDR3 is TGTGCCAGCAGCTTAGGGACTCCGGGACAGGGGGGGTACGAGCAGTACTTC.

In this sample, this clonotype turned up a few times. The chain has TRBV20-1 and TRBJ2-7, with TRBD2 identical over 12 bases. The V and J ends lost 5 bases and 5 bases, in that order; junction bases with no gene match: 13. CDR1 is DFQATT and CDR2 is SNEGSKA in the germline V gene (reference sequence). The CDR3 runs to 16 residues. CDR3 loop: CSAPKGRTSGKHEQYF. CDR3 nucleotides: TGCAGTGCTCCTAAGGGCCGGACTAGCGGGAAGCACGAGCAGTACTTC.

The sample holds many counts of this clonotype. The chain joins TRBV5-1 to TRBJ1-6; D gene unclear. V lost 0 bases to trimming and J lost 0 bases, with 7 bases between them. Germline V gene sequence: CDR1 SGHRS, CDR2 YFSETQ. This CDR3 has 16 amino acids. The CDR3 DNA follows: TGCGCCAGCAGCTTGGACGGATCCTCCTATAATTCACCCCTCCACTTT. It encodes CASSLDGSSYNSPLHF.

The genes are TRBV29-1 and TRBJ2-1, with 8 bases fitting TRBD2. Germline CDR1 and CDR2: SQVTM and ANQGSEA. CDR3 length equals 14 residues. V shed 3 bases, J shed 4 bases, and the junction held 5 bases outside the gene matches. This CDR3 reads CSVELASGYNEQFF. CDR3 bases: TGCAGCGTTGAGTTGGCTAGCGGGTACAATGAGCAGTTCTTC.

The CDR3 DNA reads as TGTGCCTCATGCGAGGGGAAGGCTGAAGCTTTCTTT. This codes for CASCEGKAEAFF. The chain is built from TRBV30 and TRBJ1-1; weak D call: TRBD1 (5 bases). V lost 7 bases, J lost 6 bases, and 15 bases lay in between. The CDR3 runs to 12 residues. Germline V CDR1 and CDR2: GTSNPN, SVGIG (reference sequence).

In its sample, this clonotype was seen a few times. The chain combines TRBV4-3 with TRBJ2-1; no firm D call. With 0 bases removed from V and 3 bases from J, the gap between germline ends came to 9 bases. The CDR3 totals 15 residues. The germline V gene has CDR1 LGHNA and CDR2 YSLEER. The CDR3 is CASSQDFSIYNEQFF. CDR3 nucleotide sequence: TGCGCCAGCAGCCAAGATTTTAGCATCTACAATGAGCAGTTCTTC.

The V gene is TRBV7-8, the J gene TRBJ2-2; no reliable D call. The germline gives CDR1 SGHVS, CDR2 FQNEAQ. Trimming removed 5 bases at V and 7 bases at J, with 20 bases between. There are 16 residues in the CDR3. In DNA form, the CDR3 reads TGTGCCAGCAGCCACCTTGAATCAAGCGTGGGCGGGGAGCTGTTTTTT. Amino acid sequence: CASSHLESSVGGELFF.

In the case of this clonotype: A read error may produce the germline difference seen at one junction end. The chain recombines TRBV28 with TRBJ2-1; D possibly uses TRBD1 or TRBD2 (5 bases each). CDR3 length equals 14 residues. The germline V gene encodes CDR1 MDHEN and CDR2 SYDVKM. CDR3 bases: TGTGCCACCAGTGAAGTTGGGGGCTACAATGAGCAGTTCTTC. Its translation: CATSEVGGYNEQFF.

This clonotype was detected a few times. V usage is TRBV15 and J usage is TRBJ2-4; a possible D gene is TRBD1 (5 bases). CDR1 LNHNV and CDR2 YYDKDF come from the germline V gene (reference sequence). The length of the CDR3 is 20 residues. With 2 bases removed from V and 0 bases from J, the gap between germline ends came to 23 bases. The CDR3 is CATSRRGYSNRILAKNIQYF. CDR3 coding DNA: TGTGCCACCAGCAGAAGGGGCTACTCCAACCGAATACTAGCCAAAAACATTCAGTACTTC.

This clonotype has only a few counts. This chain joins TRBV29-1 and TRBJ1-4, with unresolved D. V shed 0 bases and J shed 8 bases, with 7 bases lying between them. Germline V CDR1 and CDR2: SQVTM, ANQGSEA. The CDR3 is 12 residues long. CDR3 region: CSVEEPGEKLFF. CDR3 DNA: TGCAGCGTTGAAGAACCGGGGGAAAAACTGTTTTTT.

The chain is built from TRBV24-1 and TRBJ1-4; 11 bases line up with TRBD1. The CDR3 consists of 15 residues. After removal of 5 bases from V and 6 bases from J, the junction contained 4 bases not matched to a gene. Germline V gives CDR1 KGHDR, CDR2 SFDVKD. CDR3 coding DNA: TGTGCCACCAGTGCTCCGGACAGGGGGCATGAAAAACTGTTTTTT. This gives the protein CATSAPDRGHEKLFF.

The rearrangement links TRBV29-1 to TRBJ2-7; 8 bases align to TRBD2. Germline V gene lookup returns CDR1 SQVTM and CDR2 ANQGSEA. J lost 6 bases, V lost 6 bases, and 7 bases had no gene match. The CDR3 sequence is 12 residues long. The CDR3 loop is CSVGPAGGEQYF. The DNA for the CDR3 is TGCAGCGTGGGACCGGCGGGAGGCGAGCAGTACTTC.

The chain has TRBV5-5 and TRBJ2-7; maybe TRBD2 (6 bases). This CDR3 contains 15 residues. V was shortened by 4 bases and J by 3 bases, with 17 bases between the two germline ends. The V gene's germline CDR1 is SGHKS and CDR2 YYEKEE (reference sequence). The CDR3 sequence: CASSPIPGRDYEQYF. Here the CDR3 DNA reads TGTGCCAGCAGCCCTATCCCTGGGCGGGACTACGAGCAGTACTTC.

The CDR3 spells CASSLGAVGVPGELFF. The DNA for the CDR3 is TGTGCCAGCAGCTTAGGGGCAGTTGGGGTCCCCGGGGAGCTGTTTTTT. The rearrangement uses TRBV7-8 and TRBJ2-2; D uncertain. This CDR3 contains 16 residues. Germline CDR1 and CDR2: SGHVS and FQNEAQ. V lost 1 base and J 6 bases, leaving 15 bases between the germline ends.

V gene TRBV29-1 combines with J gene TRBJ1-2; D might be TRBD1 (5 bases). Germline lookup yields CDR1 SQVTM and CDR2 ANQGSEA. V was shortened by 5 bases and J by 3 bases, with 13 bases between the two germline ends. This CDR3 has 13 residues. As DNA, the CDR3 is TGCAGCGTTTGGGGACCCGAAGACTATGGCTACACCTTC. Translation gives CSVWGPEDYGYTF.

This clonotype was seen a handful of times. This rearrangement joins TRBV4-2 to TRBJ2-5; D gene uncertain. This CDR3 is built from 13 residues. Germline V gene sequence: CDR1 LGHNA, CDR2 YNFKEQ. V lost 4 bases to trimming and J lost 0 bases, with 6 bases between them. CDR3 sequence reads: CASSRNDQETQYF. The CDR3 bases are TGTGCCAGCAGCCGTAATGACCAAGAGACCCAGTACTTC.